This T cell receptor (beta chain) was sequenced in a study of cytomegalovirus exposure and HLA in healthy donors (dated by TCRdb to the late 2010s). Notes on the research overall: An earlier analysis of several hundred of the donors reported more than 250 Gb of sequence data and 120 million or so unique TCR beta sequences from some 180 million T cells. An early release that covered some 630 HLA-typed donors contained around 330 gigabases of sequencing data and 85 million to 100 million unique TCR sequences. Of the roughly 410 genotyped donors, 81% were placed in the genetic ancestry cluster associated with self-reported Caucasian donors. The aim of the study was to test whether cataloging public T cell receptors could identify signatures of past pathogen exposure. Using immunosequencing, the study profiled T cell repertoires from fewer than 700 subjects and related those repertoires to cytomegalovirus serostatus. A separate validation cohort of roughly 110 different subjects was used in addition to the roughly 620-subject first cohort. To predict cytomegalovirus infection status, the study combined high-throughput TCR immunosequencing, statistical association of individual TCRs with disease status, and machine learning. To study patterns of TCR occurrence, a later analysis re-analyzed previously published TCR beta repertoires from 666 donors and added high-resolution HLA genotyping. Rather than drawing on any new phenotypic data, the later analysis identified candidate immune exposures from TCR beta sequences and the way those sequences occurred across donors. An earlier analysis of 587 of the donors used high-throughput TCR beta sequencing to judge whether each TCR beta V gene segment behaved as functional or pseudogenic. Donor age, sex, ethnicity and CMV serostatus were collected together with the repertoire data. Genome-wide SNP genotypes for about 60% of the roughly 670 donors were used in a later genetic analysis, which treated that subset as a discovery cohort. All discovery cohort repertoires had been generated using a single sequencing platform. Both class I and class II loci were covered by HLA typing, at four-digit resolution. Typing coverage differed by locus: A, B, C, DRB1 and DQB1 were typed in roughly 620-630 donors, DQA1 in 522, DPA1 in some 600, and DPB1 in around 490. Because of strong linkage in the cohort, 4 to 6 DR-DQ haplotypes were treated as single units for association and clustering. On average, roughly 250,000 unique TCR beta nucleotide sequences were sequenced per donor among about 400 genotyped donors of the cohort, with around 19% of those sequences being non-productive. The research as a whole found: A few of the identified cytomegalovirus-associated TCR beta chains were confirmed in vitro to be specific for cytomegalovirus antigens. In a later analysis, HLA-associated TCR beta chains were found to be more clonally expanded and to have lower generation probabilities than equally common non-associated chains. Some IMGT-functional V segments, including TRBV6-2 and TRBV6-3, could not be told apart with the 87-base-pair reads, so those segments were excluded. Assigning TCR associations to individual alleles was difficult when HLA alleles, especially DR and DQ, strongly co-occurred. Correlated functional status among segregating V segments might reflect linkage disequilibrium, but an unknown experimental factor could not be ruled out. The classifier was reported to diagnose cytomegalovirus status with high specificity and sensitivity in both the original cohort and the validation cohort. Most TCR sequences were seen in very few donors, while some public TCRs were found in many individuals. Only TCR beta chains were sequenced in this cohort, and the absence of alpha or paired-chain data limited detectable features. The presence/absence analyses assumed that sequencing depth was roughly uniform across donors, and that assumption may not be true. The sequencing pipeline was judged likely to have produced a cluster of highly shared sequence variants as a technical artifact. The authors suggested that the approach could potentially be generalized to other disease states and immunological phenotypes. In an earlier analysis of fewer than 700 of the donors, most TCR beta V segments appeared in productive rearrangements about 87% or about 30% of the time, broadly matching IMGT annotations. Because HLA typing was missing for some donors at each locus, association tests included only the typed subset. The study listed 150 to 200 TCR beta chains as associated with cytomegalovirus. A further reported finding was that TCR beta sequences accurately predicted the HLA-A and HLA-B alleles for most subjects in the first cohort. Immune exposure information for the cohort was limited to CMV serostatus. According to a later analysis, most CMV-associated TCR beta chains appeared to be HLA-restricted, and the HLA associations seemed to be driven largely by CMV exposure. An association between a missense DCLRE1C variant and V-gene and J-gene trimming of TCR beta chains was found in a later genetic analysis and replicated in an independent cohort. Specific HLA alleles were associated with roughly 16,000 TCR beta sequences at a false discovery rate of 0.05 in a later analysis. According to a later analysis, TCR association rates differed among HLA loci, with DRB1 alleles showing the most associated TCRs and HLA-C alleles showing the fewest. In a later analysis, several top co-occurrence clusters were reported to appear linked to parvovirus B19, influenza, CMV and Epstein-Barr virus. Because counts were too low, roughly 16 rarely observed V segments, including chromosome 9 orphons, were left out of the earlier analysis of approximately 500 of the donors. A later genetic analysis reported fewer N-insertions in productive TCRs among donors in an Asian-associated ancestry cluster than the approximately 670-donor mean.

CDR3 length: 16 amino acids, cysteine to phenylalanine. The DNA shown is the 48-base CDR3, in frame from base 1. The germline V and J ends show losses of 0 bases and 0 bases respectively, and no gene match explains 3 bases of the junction. From a lookup of the germline V gene, CDR1 and CDR2 are SGDLS and YYNGEE. About this clone: Its antigen remains unidentified. Base-call qualities are not available, and no considerably larger clone is one nucleotide away.

Receptors were amplified or captured by the immunoSEQ multiplex PCR assay. For the multiplex PCR, a mixture combining 60 forward primers for TCR Vbeta segments and 13 reverse primers for TCR Jbeta segments was used. The CDR3 region of rearranged TCR beta genes was amplified from genomic DNA by a multiplex PCR assay. Amplified TCR beta libraries were sequenced as 87-base-pair reads on the Illumina HiSeq System. From the authors' description of their analysis: Across the 700 or so repertoires, a later analysis counted about 81 million unique TCR beta chains, 9 million to 14 million of which were shared by at least two donors. A nearest-neighbor algorithm error-corrected the raw reads and collapsed the reads into unique sequences, merging closely related sequences to remove PCR and sequencing errors. Alignment of CDR3 sequences to IMGT reference sequences was used to assign V, D and J gene segments. For a sequence to be retained, at least a six-nucleotide match to both a V gene segment and a J gene segment was required. A rearrangement was called productive if the CDR3 had no stop codons and remained in frame with V and J, and every other rearrangement was called non-productive. Following IMGT convention, CDR3 was defined as the stretch from the second conserved V-encoded cysteine to the conserved J-encoded phenylalanine. The earlier analysis of about 570 of the donors excluded any sequence lacking an unambiguous match to a single V gene segment. In an earlier analysis of approximately 550 of the donors, V segments were called functional above 56.7% productive rearrangements and were called segregating when the between-donor standard deviation exceeded 5%. A statistical classification framework was built for diagnosing cytomegalovirus status from the catalog of TCR beta chain sequences. V and J gene assignment, in a later analysis, came from comparing TCR nucleotide sequences with IMGT/GENE-DB human TR gene sequences. In a later analysis, CDR3 sequences and most-parsimonious VDJ recombination scenarios were assigned using the TCRdist pipeline. A later analysis defined each TCR beta chain by its CDR3 amino acid sequence plus V-gene family, and excluded reads lacking a unique V-gene family. A later analysis removed roughly 590 highly shared, low-generation-probability nucleotide sequences to deal with suspected cross-contamination and a sequencing artifact. A later analysis calculated a clonal expansion index for each public chain from normalized within-repertoire ranks of inferred template counts. In a later analysis, generation probabilities were computed with a VDJ recombination model fitted to out-of-frame rearrangements, and the resulting probabilities were checked against IGoR. Hypergeometric tests were used in a later analysis to score TCR-TCR, TCR-HLA and TCR-CMV co-occurrence, with a repertoire-size bias correction applied to the TCR pairs. In a later analysis, false discovery rates were estimated by permuting HLA or CMV assignments 20 times. In a later analysis, co-occurring TCRs were grouped with DBSCAN, and TCRdist sequence similarity was added when clustering was performed within HLA-allele-positive subsets. For co-occurrence clustering, repertoires with fewer than 30,000 or more than 120,000 public chains were excluded, along with a handful of repertoires with anomalous nucleotide sharing. What TCRdb holds here is the immuneACCESS table cut down to in-frame rearrangements. Part of the clones is not present; checked against another copy, under half of the missing clones reflect an unresolved V gene, and the others are unexplained. That table furnishes V, J and clone size, whereas the DNA furnished D and trimming. The sample includes about 190,000 clones, with about 87% observed a single time. The ten largest clones add up to over 1% of the sample.

The cohort consisted of more than 650 healthy bone marrow donors. Cohort members were all nominally healthy when sampled, although unrecorded immune exposures were likely present. The donor tested CMV seronegative, placing the donor among the approximately 400 seronegative members of the cohort. A peripheral blood sample was provided by each donor, and peripheral blood mononuclear cells were used for TCR beta sequencing. Genomic DNA was extracted from the blood cell samples with the Qiagen DNeasy Blood Extraction Kit. Material for sequencing was PBMCs. This TCR derives from a man aged 25 to 40 in good health and CMV-seronegative. The receptor chain draws on TRBV9 and TRBJ2-3; the central 8 bases match TRBD2. The CDR3 has the sequence CASSVGASGSTDTQYF. The DNA is TGTGCCAGCAGCGTAGGAGCTAGCGGGAGCACAGATACGCAGTATTTT.